A single T cell receptor beta chain is shown here with its context. What it binds is not known. Sequencing was performed with immunoSEQ multiplex PCR; in TCRdb, only in-frame clones are kept and a portion is missing. The table shows more than 55,000 clones, with 70% to 90% occurring only once. Patients who had autoimmune disease history or got systemic immunosuppression were left out. The sampling schedule covered blood at baseline, cycle 4 day 1, and cycle 7 day 1. Germline loops: CDR1 MDHEN, CDR2 SYDVKM. V was pared by 6 bases and J by 3 bases, with 5 bases of the junction left unmatched. The CDR3 totals 14 residues. These data belong to a study of OX40 agonist ivuxolimab in advanced cancers. The wider study: Across the patients, intravenous ivuxolimab was delivered every 2 weeks at 0.01 to 10 mg/kg.

General study results and limits: Clonal expansion by week 6 occurred in CD4+ and CD8+ blood T cells (at 0.1 to 3.0 mg/kg).

Source: CD4+ or CD8+ T cells sorted from blood, taken in a trial of the OX40 agonist ivuxolimab. The rearrangement uses TRBV28 and TRBJ1-5; 7 positions agree with TRBD1. The source of this sequence is an adult with an advanced solid tumor such as melanoma, head and neck, liver or kidney cancer. The CDR3 region has the DNA TGTGCCAGCAGACCCGACAGGGCCAATCAGCCCCAGCATTTT. It is translated as CASRPDRANQPQHF.